This is a list of T cell receptor beta chains from one sample in a study of cytomegalovirus exposure and HLA in healthy donors. Here immunoSEQ multiplex PCR was the method, and the copy in TCRdb shows in-frame clones only, minus some. The sample consists of 200,000 to 250,000 clones, approximately 88% of them appearing once. The specimen was PBMCs. The receptors here all came from a boy aged 2-9 years in good health and CMV-seronegative. Each CDR3 is given with its conserved first and last residue. The D gene is left open where the match is weak. Rows give clone size only sometimes, using once, few, many, or a class for an expanded clone.

D,length,size,J,V,CDR3,DNA
TRBD1,12,few,TRBJ1-1,TRBV18,CASSHDRDEAFF,TGTGCCAGCTCACATGACAGGGATGAAGCTTTCTTT
TRBD2,17,-,TRBJ2-3,TRBV4-2,CASSHRSSGTYTDTQYF,TGTGCCAGCAGCCACCGATCTAGCGGTACCTACACAGATACGCAGTATTTT
-,16,-,TRBJ2-2,TRBV6-1,CASSELVRTITGELFF,TGTGCCAGCAGTGAACTCGTCAGGACAATCACCGGGGAGCTGTTTTTT
TRBD2,14,-,TRBJ2-7,TRBV9,CASSGWWGGGEQYF,TGTGCCAGCAGCGGGTGGTGGGGGGGAGGCGAGCAGTACTTC
-,13,-,TRBJ1-2,TRBV10-2,CASSDQLGYGYTF,TGCGCCAGCAGTGATCAACTAGGCTATGGCTACACCTTC
TRBD1,14,-,TRBJ1-1,TRBV10-3,CAISDTGGETEAFF,TGTGCCATCAGTGACACAGGGGGCGAGACTGAAGCTTTCTTT
TRBD1,18,-,TRBJ2-2,TRBV4-1,CASSQEFSGTANTGELFF,TGCGCCAGCAGCCAAGAATTTTCTGGGACAGCGAACACCGGGGAGCTGTTTTTT
-,15,-,TRBJ2-5,TRBV6-1,CASSEPGHSQETQYF,TGTGCCAGCAGTGAACCGGGACACTCCCAAGAGACCCAGTACTTC
-,15,-,TRBJ2-2,TRBV7-8,CASSHRIQGVGELFF,TGTGCCAGCAGCCATCGTATCCAGGGTGTCGGGGAGCTGTTTTTT
-,15,once,TRBJ2-3,TRBV6-5,CASSYPRSWQDTQYF,TGTGCCAGCAGTTACCCCAGATCGTGGCAAGATACGCAGTATTTT
TRBD1,16,-,TRBJ1-2,TRBV19,CASSEGTGASNYGYTF,TGTGCCAGTAGTGAGGGGACAGGGGCATCGAACTATGGCTACACCTTC
-,13,-,TRBJ1-2,TRBV29-1,CSVPPGVNYGYTF,TGCAGCGTCCCACCGGGAGTTAACTATGGCTACACCTTC
-,14,-,TRBJ2-2,TRBV19,CASSKTPNTGELFF,TGTGCCAGTAGTAAAACTCCAAACACCGGGGAGCTGTTTTTT
-,17,-,TRBJ2-3,TRBV4-2,CASSQGAGAALGDTQYF,TGTGCCAGCAGCCAAGGGGCAGGGGCAGCCCTCGGAGATACGCAGTATTTT
TRBD1,17,-,TRBJ2-1,TRBV29-1,CSVEDLAGQVLTFEQFF,TGCAGCGTTGAAGATCTCGCGGGACAGGTTCTAACCTTTGAGCAGTTCTTC
-,11,-,TRBJ2-5,TRBV29-1,CSVGQEGTQYF,TGCAGCGTTGGCCAGGAGGGGACCCAGTACTTC
TRBD1,16,-,TRBJ1-6,TRBV30,CAWSVGSTGRNSPLHF,TGTGCCTGGAGTGTTGGGTCGACAGGGAGAAATTCACCCCTCCACTTT
TRBD2,16,-,TRBJ2-5,TRBV2,CASIPRLAGNQETQYF,TGTGCCAGCATCCCACGACTAGCGGGAAACCAAGAGACCCAGTACTTC
-,14,-,TRBJ1-2,TRBV19,CASSIIGGNYGYTF,TGTGCCAGTAGTATTATTGGAGGGAACTATGGCTACACCTTC
-,11,-,TRBJ1-2,TRBV6-1,CASSANSGYTF,TGTGCCAGCAGTGCCAACAGTGGCTACACCTTC
-,13,-,TRBJ1-1,TRBV7-9,CASSSPGNTEAFF,TGTGCCAGCAGTTCACCAGGAAACACTGAAGCTTTCTTT
TRBD2,17,-,TRBJ2-1,TRBV11-2,CASSLVGLAGGLHEQFF,TGTGCCAGCAGCTTAGTGGGGCTAGCGGGAGGGCTCCATGAGCAGTTCTTC
-,14,-,TRBJ2-7,TRBV5-1,CASSAPDRMYEQYF,TGCGCCAGCAGCGCCCCCGACAGGATGTACGAGCAGTACTTC
-,19,-,TRBJ1-5,TRBV21-1,CASKQPDRVPCYSNQPQHF,TGTGCCAGTAAACAACCGGACAGGGTGCCTTGTTATAGCAATCAGCCCCAGCATTTT
TRBD1,16,few,TRBJ2-3,TRBV5-1,CASSLDPGQGTDTQYF,TGCGCCAGCAGCTTGGATCCGGGACAGGGAACAGATACGCAGTATTTT
TRBD1,15,-,TRBJ1-5,TRBV9,CASSPDRSSNQPQHF,TGTGCCAGCAGCCCGGACAGGAGTAGCAATCAGCCCCAGCATTTT
TRBD2,14,-,TRBJ2-1,TRBV27,CASSVGLVLHEQFF,TGTGCCAGCAGTGTCGGACTAGTTCTCCATGAGCAGTTCTTC
TRBD1,17,-,TRBJ2-3,TRBV18,CASSGIVRTGDTDTQYF,TGTGCCAGCTCCGGAATAGTCCGGACAGGGGACACAGATACGCAGTATTTT
-,14,few,TRBJ2-3,TRBV6-1,CASSVMSSSDTQYF,TGTGCCAGCAGTGTTATGTCTAGCTCAGATACGCAGTATTTT
-,16,-,TRBJ1-2,TRBV19,CASSPVKTGLNYGYTF,TGTGCCAGTAGCCCCGTTAAGACAGGACTTAACTATGGCTACACCTTC
-,17,-,TRBJ1-3,TRBV30,CAWSALPPGSSGNTIYF,TGTGCCTGGAGTGCACTACCCCCTGGGAGCTCTGGAAACACCATATATTTT
-,16,-,TRBJ2-4,TRBV10-2,CASSDPIGLAKNIQYF,TGCGCCAGCAGTGATCCTATCGGTTTAGCCAAAAACATTCAGTACTTC
-,14,-,TRBJ2-5,TRBV6-6,CASSLQGPQETQYF,TGTGCCAGCAGTTTACAGGGACCCCAAGAGACCCAGTACTTC
-,17,-,TRBJ2-3,TRBV4-1,CASSKVGQKKSTDTRYF,TGCGCCAGCAGCAAAGTTGGACAGAAAAAATCCACAGATACGCGGTATTTT
TRBD2,17,-,TRBJ2-2,TRBV5-1,CASSFSGGGRETGELFF,TGCGCCAGCAGCTTCAGCGGGGGGGGCCGGGAGACCGGGGAGCTGTTTTTT
-,12,-,TRBJ2-7,TRBV30,CAWDREAYEQYF,TGTGCCTGGGACAGGGAGGCTTACGAGCAGTACTTC
-,13,-,TRBJ2-1,TRBV6-1,CASGSRGETEQFF,TGTGCCAGCGGGTCCAGGGGCGAAACTGAGCAGTTCTTC
-,14,-,TRBJ1-2,TRBV7-9,CASSLPDRRYGYTF,TGTGCCAGCAGCTTACCCGACAGGAGGTATGGCTACACCTTC
-,15,-,TRBJ2-7,TRBV6-5,CASNNYLGDHYEQYF,TGTGCCAGCAACAACTATTTAGGGGATCACTACGAGCAGTACTTC
TRBD1,17,-,TRBJ2-3,TRBV7-6,CASSLARTGGIADTQYF,TGTGCCAGCAGCTTAGCGCGCACAGGGGGCATCGCAGATACGCAGTATTTT
-,12,-,TRBJ1-5,TRBV4-1,CASSQGGQPQHF,TGCGCCAGCAGCCAAGGCGGGCAGCCCCAGCATTTT
TRBD2,16,-,TRBJ2-1,TRBV19,CASSRLAGAFYNEQFF,TGTGCCAGTAGTAGACTAGCGGGGGCCTTTTACAATGAGCAGTTCTTC
TRBD1,18,-,TRBJ2-1,TRBV7-2,CASSLRVRGLIQPNEQFF,TGTGCCAGCAGCTTACGGGTCAGGGGGCTTATCCAACCCAATGAGCAGTTCTTC
-,13,-,TRBJ1-1,TRBV19,CASSIAVHTEAFF,TGTGCCAGTAGTATCGCGGTCCACACTGAAGCTTTCTTT
-,15,-,TRBJ2-7,TRBV27,CASSSPRFPAYEQYF,TGTGCCAGCAGTTCCCCCCGGTTCCCTGCCTACGAGCAGTACTTC
-,15,-,TRBJ2-2,TRBV18,CASSPAAGYTGELFF,TGTGCCAGCTCACCAGCCGCGGGTTACACCGGGGAGCTGTTTTTT
TRBD2,15,-,TRBJ2-3,TRBV4-1,CASSQPTSETDTQYF,TGCGCCAGCAGCCAGCCTACTAGCGAGACAGATACGCAGTATTTT
TRBD2,13,once,TRBJ2-1,TRBV30,CAWSREAPNEQFF,TGTGCCTGGAGCCGGGAGGCGCCCAATGAGCAGTTCTTC
TRBD1,15,-,TRBJ2-7,TRBV7-9,CASSLAQGQGHEQYF,TGTGCCAGCAGCTTAGCGCAAGGACAGGGCCACGAGCAGTACTTC